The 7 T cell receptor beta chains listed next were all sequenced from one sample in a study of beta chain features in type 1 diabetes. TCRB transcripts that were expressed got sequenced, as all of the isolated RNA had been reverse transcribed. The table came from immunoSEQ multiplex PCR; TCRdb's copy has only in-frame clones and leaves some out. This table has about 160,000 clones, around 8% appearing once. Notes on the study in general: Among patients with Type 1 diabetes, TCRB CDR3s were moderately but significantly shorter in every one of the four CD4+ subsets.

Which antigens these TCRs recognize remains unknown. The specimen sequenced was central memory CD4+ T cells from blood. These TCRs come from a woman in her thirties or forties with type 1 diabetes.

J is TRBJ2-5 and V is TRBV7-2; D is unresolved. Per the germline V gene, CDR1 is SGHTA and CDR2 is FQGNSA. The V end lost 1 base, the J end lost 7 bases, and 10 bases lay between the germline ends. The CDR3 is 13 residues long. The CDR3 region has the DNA TGTGCCAGCAGCTTAGGATCGAGTGGGACCCAGTACTTC. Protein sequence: CASSLGSSGTQYF.

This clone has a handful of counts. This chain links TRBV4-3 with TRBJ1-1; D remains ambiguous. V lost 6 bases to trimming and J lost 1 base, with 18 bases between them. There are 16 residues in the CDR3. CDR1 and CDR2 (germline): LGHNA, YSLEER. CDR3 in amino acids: CASSTRYGEANTEAFF. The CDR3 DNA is TGCGCCAGCAGTACAAGATATGGGGAGGCGAACACTGAAGCTTTCTTT.

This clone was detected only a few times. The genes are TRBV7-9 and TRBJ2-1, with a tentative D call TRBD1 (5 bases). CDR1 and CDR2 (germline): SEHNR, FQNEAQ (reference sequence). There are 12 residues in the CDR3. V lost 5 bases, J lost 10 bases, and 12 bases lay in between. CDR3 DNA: TGTGCCAGCAGCCAGGACACGTCCGAGCAGTTCTTC. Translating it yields CASSQDTSEQFF.

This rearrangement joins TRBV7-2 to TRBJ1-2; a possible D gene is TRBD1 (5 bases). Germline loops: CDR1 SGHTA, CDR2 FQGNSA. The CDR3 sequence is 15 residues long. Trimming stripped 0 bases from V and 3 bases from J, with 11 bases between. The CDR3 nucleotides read TGTGCCAGCAGCTTAGCAGCGACAGCCTACTATGGCTACACCTTC. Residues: CASSLAATAYYGYTF.

The CDR3 sequence: CASSLSAGIWNTQYF. DNA for the CDR3: TGTGCCAGCAGTTTGTCGGCAGGGATATGGAATACGCAGTATTTT. The chain carries TRBV28 and TRBJ2-3, with D tentatively TRBD1 (5 bases). This CDR3 has 15 amino acids. Between the trimmed V and J ends, which lost 3 bases and 7 bases, there was a span of 17 bases. Germline assignment: CDR1 MDHEN and CDR2 SYDVKM.

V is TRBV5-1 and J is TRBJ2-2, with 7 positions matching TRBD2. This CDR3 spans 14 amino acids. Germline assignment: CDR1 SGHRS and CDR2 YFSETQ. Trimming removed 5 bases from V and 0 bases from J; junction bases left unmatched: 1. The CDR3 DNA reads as TGCGCCAGCAGGAGCGGGGCGAACACCGGGGAGCTGTTTTTT. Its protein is CASRSGANTGELFF.

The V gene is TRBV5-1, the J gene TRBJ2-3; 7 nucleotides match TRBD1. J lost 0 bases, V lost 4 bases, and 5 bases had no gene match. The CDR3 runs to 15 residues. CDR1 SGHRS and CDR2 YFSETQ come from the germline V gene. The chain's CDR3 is CASSGGQASTDTQYF. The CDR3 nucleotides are TGCGCCAGCAGCGGAGGACAGGCAAGCACAGATACGCAGTATTTT.